A single sample gave rise to the 20 T cell receptor beta chains below, sequenced in a study of shared clonotypes between healthy human individuals (dated by TCRdb to between 2020 and 2021). The protocol used for the library was the immunoSEQ multiplex PCR assay. Sourced from immuneACCESS, this table was stored by TCRdb with only in-frame sequences that have V and J called. A share of the clones is absent; for the studies checked, an unresolved V gene accounts for under half, and the remainder has no known explanation. Here the sample has 2 million to 2.5 million clones; 80% to 95% occur a single time. 0.39% of the sample belongs to the ten largest clones. Sequencing was carried out using naive CD4+ T cells from PBMCs. The cell subset or site label here, explained by the study, means: CD45RA+ positively selected. The receptors originated from a man between 18 and 35 years old in good health. Some clones in this sample may be carry-over from other donors' samples.

Comment on this clone: Other DNA sequences from this sample encode an identical CDR3 as well. The chain is built from TRBV5-1 and TRBJ1-1; no reliable D call. The ends were cut back, 1 base at V and 1 base at J, with 5 bases in the middle. This CDR3 is built from 13 residues. The germline CDR1 and CDR2 sequences are SGHRS and YFSETQ. The CDR3 coding sequence is TGCGCCAGCAGCTTGTCCGAGAACACTGAAGCTTTCTTT. It specifies CASSLSENTEAFF.

For the CDR3, the DNA is TGTGCCAGCATGGCGGGAGGAGAGACCCAGTACTTC. This gives the protein CASMAGGETQYF. The rearrangement uses TRBV2 and TRBJ2-5, with 8 bases aligning to TRBD2. V was pared by 7 bases and J by 4 bases, with 2 bases of the junction left unmatched. CDR3 length: 12 residues. Germline V lookup: CDR1 SNHLY, CDR2 FYNNEI.

The gene calls are TRBV9 and TRBJ2-3; TRBD2 matches 9 bases. V gave up 1 base and J gave up 1 base; unmatched junction bases: 4. Per the germline V gene, CDR1 is SGDLS and CDR2 is YYNGEE. The CDR3 contains 16 residues. CDR3 in amino acids: CASSVPAGGGTDTQYF. The CDR3 bases are TGTGCCAGCAGCGTACCGGCGGGAGGGGGCACAGATACGCAGTATTTT.

A remark on this clone: At one of its ends the junction is not consistent with the germline gene, which may arise from a read error. This chain connects TRBV7-8 to TRBJ2-7; D unresolved. Germline CDR1 SGHVS, CDR2 FQNEAQ. The CDR3 loop spans 11 amino acids. The CDR3 nucleotides are TGTGCCAGCAGCTTAGAAGCGATAAGGGACTTC. Residues: CASSLEAIRDF.

CDR3 in amino acids: CASSGQVTQETQYF. As DNA, the CDR3 is TGTGCCAGCAGTGGGCAGGTAACGCAAGAGACCCAGTACTTC. The V and J genes are TRBV6-5 and TRBJ2-5; D not certain. Trimming pared 5 bases from V and 2 bases from J, leaving 12 bases between. Germline CDR1 MNHEY, CDR2 SVGAGI. The CDR3 spans 14 residues.

The CDR3 region is CASRQDRRNSNQPQHF. The CDR3 region has the DNA TGTGCCAGCAGACAGGACAGGAGGAATAGCAATCAGCCCCAGCATTTT. The chain recombines TRBV27 with TRBJ1-5, with TRBD1 identical over 7 bases. The CDR3 contains 16 residues. The V gene end was trimmed by 6 bases and the J gene end by 0 bases; junction bases not matched to a gene: 8. Germline V gives CDR1 MNHEY, CDR2 SMNVEV (reference sequence).

The J gene is TRBJ2-3, the V gene TRBV4-1; D gene ambiguous. The CDR3 consists of 18 residues. V was cut by 3 bases and J by 0 bases, with 19 bases left in between. The germline V gene encodes CDR1 MGHRA and CDR2 YSYEKL. CDR3 region: CASSQALVVPASTDTQYF. The CDR3 region has the DNA TGCGCCAGCAGCCAGGCCTTGGTGGTTCCTGCTAGCACAGATACGCAGTATTTT.

This sequence joins TRBV6-5 and TRBJ1-4; D not certain. The CDR3 is 14 residues long. V was clipped by 3 bases and J by 7 bases, with 12 bases between them. The V gene's germline CDR1 is MNHEY and CDR2 SVGAGI. The CDR3 DNA sequence: TGTGCCAGCAGTTATCGGGAGCCGGGTGAAAAACTGTTTTTT. Its translation: CASSYREPGEKLFF.

The rearrangement uses TRBV5-5 and TRBJ1-2; D ambiguous. The CDR3 runs to 14 residues. From germline, CDR1 is SGHKS and CDR2 YYEKEE (reference sequence). Trimming cost V 4 bases and J 8 bases, with 18 bases left between them. The CDR3 is CASSLDTNPTGYTF. The CDR3 DNA follows: TGTGCCAGCAGCCTAGATACCAACCCCACGGGCTACACCTTC.

The chain links TRBV14 to TRBJ2-3, with 7 bases identical to TRBD2. With V trimmed by 4 bases and J by 4 bases, 17 bases remained unmatched. Germline V gene data show CDR1 as SGHDN and CDR2 as FVKESK. The CDR3 covers 18 residues. CDR3 residues: CASSPYGSGGRKADTQYF. The CDR3 region has the DNA TGTGCCAGCAGCCCATATGGATCCGGCGGGAGAAAGGCAGATACGCAGTATTTT.

The genes are TRBV6-5 and TRBJ2-7; no clear D. The length of the CDR3 is 14 residues. Germline CDR1 is MNHEY and CDR2 is SVGAGI. The V gene lost 0 bases and the J gene lost 4 bases, with 10 bases spanning the gap. The CDR3 bases are TGTGCCAGCAGTTACTCGATCTCCGCTTACGAGCAGTACTTC. Residues: CASSYSISAYEQYF.

This clone was picked up one time. The chain links TRBV7-2 to TRBJ2-2; perhaps TRBD1 as D (5 bases). Trimming removed 1 base from V and 0 bases from J, with 9 bases in between. This CDR3 region has 16 residues. Germline values: CDR1 SGHTA, CDR2 FQGNSA. The CDR3: CASSLVWTTNTGELFF. CDR3 nucleotides: TGTGCCAGCAGCTTAGTTTGGACAACGAACACCGGGGAGCTGTTTTTT.

This chain joins TRBV27 and TRBJ2-1, with D tentatively TRBD2 (6 bases). Per germline, CDR1 MNHEY and CDR2 SMNVEV (reference sequence). The CDR3 spans 16 residues. V gave up 4 bases and J gave up 2 bases, with 15 bases separating them. This chain's CDR3 is CASSSRTGRTYNEQFF. DNA for the CDR3: TGTGCCAGCAGTTCACGGACTGGGAGGACCTACAATGAGCAGTTCTTC.

This clone was detected only once. V usage is TRBV18 and J usage is TRBJ2-3; D might be TRBD1 (6 bases). V was pared by 6 bases and J by 8 bases, with 12 bases between. The CDR3 is 12 residues long. The V gene's germline CDR1 is KGHSH and CDR2 LQKENI. CDR3 loop: CASSPDSPTQYF. The CDR3 region has the DNA TGTGCCAGCTCTCCGGACAGTCCTACGCAGTATTTT.

The CDR3 sequence is CASSGQLLGPAQPQHF. In nucleotides, the CDR3 is TGTGCCAGCAGTGGACAATTACTAGGCCCGGCTCAGCCCCAGCATTTT. The gene calls are TRBV2 and TRBJ1-5; D gene uncertain. Germline CDR1 SNHLY, CDR2 FYNNEI. CDR3 length equals 16 residues. V was trimmed by 4 bases and J by 6 bases, leaving 19 bases between them.

The chain links TRBV29-1 to TRBJ2-1, with D possibly matching TRBD2 (7 bases). The V end lost 2 bases, the J end lost 0 bases, and 20 bases lay between the germline ends. This CDR3 contains 18 residues. CDR1 SQVTM and CDR2 ANQGSEA come from the germline V gene. The CDR3 sequence is CSVENPRGGGDSYNEQFF. The CDR3 region has the DNA TGCAGCGTTGAAAATCCCCGCGGGGGCGGAGACTCCTACAATGAGCAGTTCTTC.

This sequence joins TRBV28 and TRBJ1-4; a weak D match, TRBD1 (5 bases). The CDR3 loop spans 15 amino acids. V lost 8 bases and J lost 8, with 21 bases in between. Per the germline V gene, CDR1 is MDHEN and CDR2 is SYDVKM. CDR3 region: CASCSVEKGNEKLFF. The CDR3 DNA follows: TGTGCCAGCTGCTCTGTAGAAAAGGGGAACGAAAAACTGTTTTTT.

The chain employs TRBV28 and TRBJ2-2, with unresolved D. The CDR3 spans 14 residues. Trimming cost V 5 bases and J 5 bases, with 12 bases left between them. Germline V gene lookup returns CDR1 MDHEN and CDR2 SYDVKM. CDR3 sequence (DNA): TGTGCCAGCAGTGGCCAACTGCCTACCGGGGAGCTGTTTTTT. This codes for CASSGQLPTGELFF.

The chain joins TRBV2 to TRBJ1-6, with D possibly TRBD1 on 6 matching bases. The V and J ends lost 5 bases and 5 bases respectively, with 16 bases between them. The germline CDR1 and CDR2 sequences are SNHLY and FYNNEI. The CDR3 is 16 amino acids. CDR3 coding DNA: TGTGCCAGCAGTCTACAGGGCCTAGTCAATAATTCACCCCTCCACTTT. This codes for CASSLQGLVNNSPLHF.

J is TRBJ2-2 and V is TRBV9, with TRBD2 identical over 8 bases. Germline V gives CDR1 SGDLS, CDR2 YYNGEE. V lost 4 bases, J lost 6 bases, and 11 bases stayed unmatched. The CDR3 runs 16 residues. The CDR3, as DNA: TGTGCCAGCAGCCCCTCACCCGGACTAGCCCCCGGGGAGCTGTTTTTT. Translation: CASSPSPGLAPGELFF.